One sample yielded the 29 T cell receptor beta chains listed below, sequenced in a study of blood T cell repertoires in COVID-19. Libraries were prepared by immunoSEQ multiplex PCR; TCRdb keeps only in-frame clonotypes and omits some of them. The table records 25,000 or so clones, approximately 90% of them present only once. The sample was peripheral blood. Receptors were obtained from a human donor in a cohort sampled during active COVID-19.

This clone was observed a single time. The rearrangement uses TRBV10-3 and TRBJ2-7; no firm D call. V was trimmed by 3 bases and J by 3 bases, leaving 12 bases between them. CDR3 size: 14 residues. CDR1 is ENHRY and CDR2 is SYGVKD in the germline V gene. CDR3: CAISEEPSIYEQYF. CDR3 coding DNA: TGTGCCATCAGTGAAGAGCCTTCTATCTACGAGCAGTACTTC.

The chain carries TRBV7-8 and TRBJ1-2; TRBD1 is a possible D gene (5 bases). This CDR3 has 15 amino acids. Germline CDR1 SGHVS, CDR2 FQNEAQ. Trimming pared 1 base from V and 3 bases from J, leaving 12 bases between. CDR3 sequence: CASSLDSGRDYGYTF. The CDR3 DNA reads TGTGCCAGCAGCTTAGATTCAGGGCGAGACTATGGCTACACCTTC.

This chain connects TRBV6-5 to TRBJ1-5; 7 bases map to TRBD1. Germline-derived CDR1 and CDR2 are MNHEY and SVGAGI. The junction had 6 bases not matched to a gene; V was cut back by 6 bases and J by 7 bases. The CDR3 spans 13 residues. CDR3 loop: CASSDTGVQPQHF. The CDR3 bases are TGTGCCAGCAGCGACACAGGGGTCCAGCCCCAGCATTTT.

In this sample, this clone turned up once. The chain links TRBV2 to TRBJ2-3; 7 nucleotides line up with TRBD2. The trim removed 11 bases at V and 2 bases at J, leaving 10 bases unmatched. CDR3 length equals 14 residues. CDR1 is SNHLY, CDR2 FYNNEI, per germline. The CDR3 DNA reads TGTGCCGGGTCCTGGGGGGGAGACACAGATACGCAGTATTTT. This gives the protein CAGSWGGDTDTQYF.

J is TRBJ1-2 and V is TRBV5-6; 7 nucleotides match TRBD1. V dropped 0 bases and J dropped 2; count of bases not matched to a gene: 4. The CDR3 sequence is 15 residues long. Looked up from germline, CDR1 is SGHDT and CDR2 is YYEEEE. CDR3 nucleotide sequence: TGTGCCAGCAGCTTGGGGACAGGCCGAAACTATGGCTACACCTTC. Its protein product is CASSLGTGRNYGYTF.

The chain couples TRBV29-1 to TRBJ1-2; a possible D gene is TRBD1 (5 bases). Germline lookup yields CDR1 SQVTM and CDR2 ANQGSEA. CDR3 size: 15 residues. Deletions cut 4 bases from V and 0 bases from J, with 15 bases between. The DNA of the CDR3 is TGCAGCGTTGCGGGACTTTCATTTACTAACTATGGCTACACCTTC. As protein: CSVAGLSFTNYGYTF.

The rearrangement uses TRBV19 and TRBJ1-2; D is perhaps TRBD1 (6 bases). The CDR3 sequence is 12 residues long. V was trimmed by 6 bases and J by 7 bases, leaving 12 bases between them. The germline V gene encodes CDR1 LNHDA and CDR2 SQIVND (reference sequence). CDR3 DNA: TGTGCCAGTAGCCTTCACAGGGCTGGCTACACCTTC. Translation: CASSLHRAGYTF.

This sequence joins TRBV4-1 and TRBJ2-1; TRBD2 aligns across 9 bases. The CDR3 is made up of 16 amino acids. Germline-derived CDR1 and CDR2 are MGHRA and YSYEKL. J gave up 4 bases and V 5 bases, and 9 bases lay outside the gene matches. The CDR3, as DNA: TGCGCCAGCAGCAGGGGAGTAGCGGGGGCTTACAATGAGCAGTTCTTC. Its translation is CASSRGVAGAYNEQFF.

This chain links TRBV5-1 with TRBJ2-3; D gene ambiguous. Germline-derived CDR1 and CDR2 are SGHRS and YFSETQ. V lost 5 bases and J lost 4, with 8 bases in between. The CDR3 length is 12 residues. CDR3 sequence reads: CASSSKADTQYF. The DNA of the CDR3 is TGCGCCAGCAGTTCTAAAGCAGATACGCAGTATTTT.

V usage is TRBV29-1 and J usage is TRBJ1-2; possible D gene TRBD1, 6 bases. The germline CDR1 and CDR2 sequences are SQVTM and ANQGSEA. Trimming shortened V by 6 bases and J by 4 bases, and 21 bases separated the two germline ends. This CDR3 region has 15 residues. CDR3 in DNA: TGCAGCGTCCGGGCCCAGGGGTCCCAATTCTATGGCTACACCTTC. It encodes CSVRAQGSQFYGYTF.

The chain carries TRBV28 and TRBJ1-5; D not resolved. V lost 6 bases and J lost 16, with 19 bases in between. The germline V gene has CDR1 MDHEN and CDR2 SYDVKM. The CDR3 contains 12 residues. The CDR3 here is CASSLLGYPGHF. DNA for the CDR3: TGTGCCAGCAGCCTCTTGGGCTATCCGGGACATTTT. Complete variable domain (other parts from reference TRBV28 and TRBJ1-5): DVKVTQSSRYLVKRTGEKVFLECVQDMDHENMFWYRQDPGLGLRLIYFSYDVKMKEKGDIPEGYSVSREKKERFSLILESASTNQTSMYLCASSLLGYPGHFGDGTRLSIL.

CDR3 in amino acids: CASSQSAPPLGTSGGASTDTQYF. The CDR3, as DNA: TGCGCCAGCAGTCAATCTGCCCCTCCCCTCGGGACTAGCGGGGGAGCTAGCACAGATACGCAGTATTTT. This chain connects TRBV23-1 to TRBJ2-3; 14 positions agree with TRBD2. TRBV23-1 is an ORF for which the function is uncertain. J gave up 0 bases and V 0 bases, and 17 bases lay outside the gene matches. The CDR3 length is 23 residues.

The chain recombines TRBV3-1 (or the pseudogene TRBV3-2) with TRBJ2-1; 8 nucleotides agree with TRBD1. The V segment lost 4 bases and the J segment 8 bases; nucleotides outside the gene matches: 16. The CDR3 is 17 residues long. CDR1 and CDR2 from the germline V gene are LGHDT and YNNKEL (reference sequence). In DNA, the CDR3 is TGTGCCAGCAGCCCACCTCTCAGTGTACCCAGGGGGCATGAGCAGTTCTTC. This codes for CASSPPLSVPRGHEQFF.

This chain connects TRBV2 to TRBJ1-6; D not resolved. V dropped 1 base and J dropped 6 bases, with 16 bases sitting between them. This CDR3 spans 17 amino acids. In germline, CDR1 is SNHLY, CDR2 FYNNEI. The CDR3 loop is CASSEGSGSRFNSPLHF. The CDR3 DNA reads as TGTGCCAGCAGTGAAGGTTCCGGGTCCCGCTTTAATTCACCCCTCCACTTT.

The V and J genes are TRBV10-3 and TRBJ1-4; D is possibly TRBD1 (5 bases). Germline lookup yields CDR1 ENHRY and CDR2 SYGVKD. V was pared by 8 bases and J by 5 bases, with 12 bases between. This CDR3 has 13 amino acids. CDR3 region: CAIRGAQNEKLFF. CDR3 sequence (DNA): TGTGCCATCCGCGGGGCCCAGAATGAAAAACTGTTTTTT.

This sequence joins TRBV20-1 and TRBJ2-7; no clear D gene. Germline loops: CDR1 DFQATT, CDR2 SNEGSKA (reference sequence). The V end was cut by 1 base, the J end by 6 bases, with 7 bases between. This CDR3 has 11 amino acids. CDR3 region: CSARGQREQYF. As DNA, the CDR3 is TGCAGTGCTAGAGGGCAACGCGAGCAGTACTTC.

The rearrangement links TRBV5-6 to TRBJ1-2; 7 bases are shared with TRBD1. This CDR3 comprises 14 residues. Germline V gives CDR1 SGHDT, CDR2 YYEEEE. The junction had 10 bases not matched to a gene; V was cut back by 4 bases and J by 7 bases. DNA for the CDR3: TGTGCCAGCAGCAAATTGACAGGGTTGGGTGGCTACACCTTC. This translates into CASSKLTGLGGYTF. Combining the CDR3 with reference TRBV5-6 and TRBJ1-2 gives the whole variable domain DAGVTQSPTHLIKTRGQQVTLRCSPKSGHDTVSWYQQALGQGPQFIFQYYEEEERQRGNFPDRFSGHQFPNYSSELNVNALLLGDSALYLCASSKLTGLGGYTFGSGTRLTVV.

The V call is TRBV24-1, the J call TRBJ1-5; no clear D gene. CDR3 length equals 12 residues. Germline assignment: CDR1 KGHDR and CDR2 SFDVKD. V lost 2 bases to trimming and J lost 5 bases, with 3 bases between them. CDR3 sequence: CATSDSHQPQHF. CDR3 DNA: TGTGCCACCAGTGATTCTCATCAGCCCCAGCATTTT.

This clone appeared a single time. This rearrangement joins TRBV5-1 to TRBJ2-5, with D perhaps TRBD2 (5 bases). The CDR3 consists of 15 residues. Trimming took off 4 bases at V and 7 bases at J, with 20 bases between the two ends. Germline V CDR1 and CDR2: SGHRS, YFSETQ. CDR3: CASSHFESQAGTQYF. CDR3 DNA: TGCGCCAGCAGCCATTTTGAATCTCAGGCGGGGACCCAGTACTTC.

The chain is built from TRBV27 and TRBJ2-3, with 8 bases aligning to TRBD2. This CDR3 contains 15 residues. Germline CDR1 and CDR2: MNHEY and SMNVEV (reference sequence). Trimming at V came to 10 bases and at J to 5 bases, leaving 14 bases not matched to a gene. This CDR3 is CAKFGLAGMGDTQYF. The DNA of the CDR3 is TGTGCCAAATTTGGACTAGCTGGGATGGGAGATACGCAGTATTTT.

This clone has just one count. The chain carries TRBV30 and TRBJ1-3; TRBD1 matches 7 bases. After removal of 2 bases from V and 2 bases from J, the junction contained 0 bases not matched to a gene. Germline V gene lookup returns CDR1 GTSNPN and CDR2 SVGIG (reference sequence). This CDR3 is built from 13 residues. The CDR3 here is CAWSTGAGNTIYF. The CDR3 region has the DNA TGTGCCTGGAGTACAGGGGCTGGAAACACCATATATTTT.

The chain combines TRBV27 with TRBJ2-2; TRBD2 aligns across 8 bases. The junction had 15 bases not matched to a gene; V was cut back by 5 bases and J by 4 bases. CDR1 is MNHEY, CDR2 SMNVEV, per germline (reference sequence). This CDR3 has 18 amino acids. The CDR3 bases are TGTGCCAGCAGTCACCTATTGGCGGGGGGACGGGTCACCGGGGAGCTGTTTTTT. Protein sequence: CASSHLLAGGRVTGELFF.

This sequence joins TRBV28 and TRBJ2-3, with D possibly TRBD2 on 6 matching bases. The ends were cut back, 5 bases at V and 1 base at J, with 25 bases in the middle. Germline V CDR1 and CDR2: MDHEN, SYDVKM. This CDR3 spans 19 amino acids. In DNA form, the CDR3 reads TGTGCCAGCAGTCCTGCCCCCGGGACTCCCCAAAAGGGCACAGATACGCAGTATTTT. Translation gives CASSPAPGTPQKGTDTQYF.

This clone was counted between two and nine times. This rearrangement joins TRBV2 to TRBJ2-7, with D possibly matching TRBD1 (6 bases). The germline gives CDR1 SNHLY, CDR2 FYNNEI. The CDR3 extends over 14 amino acids. The germline V and J ends were trimmed by 7 bases and 0 bases, with 13 bases remaining between them. The CDR3 bases are TGTGCCAGCATCCCAGGGGCCAGCTCCTACGAGCAGTACTTC. Encoded protein: CASIPGASSYEQYF.

This clone was recorded only once. The chain carries TRBV18 and TRBJ1-2, with D possibly matching TRBD1 (5 bases). Between the trimmed V and J ends, which lost 0 bases and 8 bases, there was a span of 16 bases. The CDR3 loop spans 15 amino acids. Germline lookup yields CDR1 KGHSH and CDR2 LQKENI. CDR3 coding DNA: TGTGCCAGCTCACCACCGGTGGAGGGGCGAGGGGGCTACACCTTC. The encoded protein is CASSPPVEGRGGYTF.

This chain connects TRBV7-7 to TRBJ2-2; D remains unclear. Trimming removed 1 base at V and 6 bases at J, with 12 bases between. In germline, CDR1 is SSHAT, CDR2 FNYEAQ (reference sequence). This CDR3 has 15 amino acids. This CDR3 reads CASSLVGGIAGELFF. CDR3 DNA sequence: TGTGCCAGCAGCTTAGTTGGCGGTATCGCCGGGGAGCTGTTTTTT. Drawing the rest from reference TRBV7-7 and TRBJ2-2, the complete variable domain is GAGVSQSPRYKVTKRGQDVTLRCDPISSHATLYWYQQALGQGPEFLTYFNYEAQPDKSGLPSDRFSAERPEGSISTLTIQRTEQRDSAMYRCASSLVGGIAGELFFGEGSRLTVL.

The V call is TRBV2, the J call TRBJ1-1, with D hard to call. The V gene's germline CDR1 is SNHLY and CDR2 FYNNEI. V lost 6 bases and J lost 1, with 18 bases in between. There are 16 residues in the CDR3. CDR3 coding DNA: TGTGCCAGCAGAGGAGGCTGGCAGGTCTCGAACACTGAAGCTTTCTTT. This translates into CASRGGWQVSNTEAFF.

The CDR3 loop is CASRVRSTDTQYF. CDR3 bases: TGTGCCAGTAGGGTCAGGAGCACAGATACGCAGTATTTT. The rearrangement joins TRBV19 to TRBJ2-3; no reliable D call. CDR1 is LNHDA and CDR2 is SQIVND in the germline V gene (reference sequence). This CDR3 is built from 13 residues. Trimming took off 6 bases at V and 0 bases at J, with 7 bases between the two ends.

This sequence joins TRBV5-4 and TRBJ2-1; 11 bases line up with TRBD2. The germline V gene has CDR1 SGHNT and CDR2 YYREEE (reference sequence). The CDR3 runs 15 residues. V shed 4 bases, J shed 9 bases, and the junction held 9 bases outside the gene matches. The CDR3, as DNA: TGTGCCAGCAGCCGCGAACTAGCGGGAGAATCTGAGCAGTTCTTC. As protein: CASSRELAGESEQFF. The variable domain in full, with the rest retrieved from reference TRBV5-4 and TRBJ2-1, is ETGVTQSPTHLIKTRGQQVTLRCSSQSGHNTVSWYQQALGQGPQFIFQYYREEENGRGNFPPRFSGLQFPNYSSELNVNALELDDSALYLCASSRELAGESEQFFGPGTRLTVL.